These T cell receptor beta chains were read from a single sample in a study of OX40 agonist ivuxolimab in advanced cancers. Using immunoSEQ multiplex PCR, the repertoire was profiled, and TCRdb retains in-frame clones only, with some absent. Here the sample spans tens of thousands of clones, nearly 80% being singletons. The specimen comprised CD4+ or CD8+ T cells sorted from blood, sampled in a trial of the OX40 agonist ivuxolimab. These receptors came from an adult with an advanced solid tumor such as melanoma, head and neck, liver or kidney cancer. The CDR3 runs from the conserved cysteine through the conserved F or W. The D gene is left open where the match is weak. A clone size is listed for some rows: how often the clone was seen (once, few, many), or a class if it is expanded.

>TRBV5-1|NA|TRBJ2-5|NA
CASRLSGTSVETQYF
TGCGCCAGCCGGCTCTCCGGGACCTCAGTAGAGACCCAGTACTTC
>TRBV4-3|NA|TRBJ1-2|NA
CASSQDLSGIYGYTF
TGCGCCAGCAGCCAAGATCTTTCGGGGATCTATGGCTACACCTTC
>TRBV6-5|NA|TRBJ1-2|NA
CASSQQINYGYTF
TGTGCCAGCAGTCAACAGATTAACTATGGCTACACCTTC
>TRBV30|NA|TRBJ1-6|medium-sized
CAWKAGGVGALHF
TGTGCCTGGAAAGCGGGTGGGGTCGGGGCCCTCCACTTT
>TRBV27|NA|TRBJ1-4|NA
CASSLLSGNEKLFF
TGTGCCAGCAGTTTATTGTCCGGGAATGAAAAACTGTTTTTT
>TRBV11-3|TRBD1|TRBJ1-4|NA
CASSRVDRGGEKLFF
TGTGCCAGCAGTCGGGTAGACAGGGGTGGAGAAAAACTGTTTTTT
>TRBV29-1|TRBD2|TRBJ2-3|few
CSVAGGGIDTQYF
TGCAGCGTTGCTGGGGGGGGGATAGATACGCAGTATTTT
>TRBV11-3|NA|TRBJ2-7|NA
CASSLAPGGLQGYF
TGTGCCAGCAGCTTAGCCCCCGGGGGACTTCAAGGGTACTTC
>TRBV19|TRBD1|TRBJ1-5|NA
CASSIDWGDSLYSNQPQHF
TGTGCCAGTAGTATAGACTGGGGGGACAGCCTCTATAGCAATCAGCCCCAGCATTTT
>TRBV19|NA|TRBJ2-1|NA
CASIPEGKGSNEQFF
TGTGCCAGTATTCCCGAGGGCAAGGGAAGCAATGAGCAGTTCTTC